The 11 T cell receptor beta chains listed next were all sequenced from one sample in a study of control samples from healthy donors and cancer patients. The repertoire was sequenced with immunoSEQ multiplex PCR; TCRdb's copy has only in-frame clones and lacks some. The table lists more than 70,000 clones, 80% to 95% of them singletons. Source material: blood. The receptors were sampled from a woman aged 25-40 years in good health.

The V call is TRBV19, the J call TRBJ1-5; 7 bases are a match to TRBD1. Losses at the gene ends were 4 bases for V and 4 bases for J; bases not matched to a gene: 4. CDR3 length: 14 amino acids. CDR1 and CDR2 from the germline V gene are LNHDA and SQIVND (reference sequence). As DNA, the CDR3 is TGTGCCAGTAGTAGGTCACAGGGGAATCAGCCCCAGCATTTT. It codes for CASSRSQGNQPQHF.

The J gene is TRBJ1-4, the V gene TRBV6-5; 8 bases fit TRBD1. From germline, CDR1 is MNHEY and CDR2 SVGAGI. Losses at the gene ends were 5 bases for V and 5 bases for J; bases not matched to a gene: 7. The CDR3 has 15 amino acids. In nucleotides, the CDR3 is TGTGCCAGCAGTACAGACAGGGGTATAAATGAAAAACTGTTTTTT. Its protein product is CASSTDRGINEKLFF.

J is TRBJ1-5 and V is TRBV2; TRBD1 aligns across 8 bases. Germline-derived CDR1 and CDR2 are SNHLY and FYNNEI. CDR3 length equals 16 residues. Losses at the gene ends were 0 bases for V and 4 bases for J; bases not matched to a gene: 5. The CDR3: CASSEALRQGNQPQHF. The CDR3 bases are TGTGCCAGCAGTGAAGCGCTTCGACAGGGGAATCAGCCCCAGCATTTT.

The chain links TRBV6-1 to TRBJ1-2; no clear D gene. The CDR3 runs 15 residues. Per the germline V gene, CDR1 is MNHNS and CDR2 is SASEGT. Trimming removed 0 bases from V and 5 bases from J, with 13 bases in between. CDR3 sequence (DNA): TGTGCCAGCAGTGAAGCGAACACTCTGCGGTATGGCTACACCTTC. Amino acids: CASSEANTLRYGYTF.

The V call is TRBV19, the J call TRBJ2-1, with a possible D match to TRBD1 (6 bases). CDR1 LNHDA and CDR2 SQIVND come from the germline V gene (reference sequence). The CDR3 covers 18 residues. Trimming took off 4 bases at V and 2 bases at J, with 21 bases between the two ends. This CDR3 reads CASSTNKIQGRAYNEQFF. CDR3 DNA: TGTGCCAGTAGTACCAACAAAATACAGGGTAGGGCCTACAATGAGCAGTTCTTC.

The chain links TRBV5-1 to TRBJ2-5, with 8 bases matching TRBD2. Looked up from germline, CDR1 is SGHRS and CDR2 is YFSETQ. Germline trimming cut 0 bases from V and 4 bases from J; bases unmatched to any gene: 8. The CDR3 extends over 16 amino acids. DNA for the CDR3: TGCGCCAGCAGCTTGGTTGCCGGGAGGGGTGGAGAGACCCAGTACTTC. Its translation: CASSLVAGRGGETQYF. Drawing the rest from reference TRBV5-1 and TRBJ2-5, the complete variable domain is KAGVTQTPRYLIKTRGQQVTLSCSPISGHRSVSWYQQTPGQGLQFLFEYFSETQRNKGNFPGRFSGRQFSNSRSEMNVSTLELGDSALYLCASSLVAGRGGETQYFGPGTRLLVL.

The V and J genes are TRBV11-3 and TRBJ2-1, with TRBD2 identical over 13 bases. J was trimmed by 1 base and V by 1 base; bases with no gene match: 7. This CDR3 comprises 19 residues. CDR1 SGHNT and CDR2 YENEEA come from the germline V gene. CDR3 protein: CASSLGSGLAGVSYNEQFF. CDR3 DNA sequence: TGTGCCAGCAGCTTAGGATCCGGACTAGCGGGAGTATCCTACAATGAGCAGTTCTTC.

The rearrangement links TRBV20-1 to TRBJ1-6; maybe TRBD1 (5 bases). The CDR3 has 15 residues. Germline lookup yields CDR1 DFQATT and CDR2 SNEGSKA (reference sequence). V lost 3 bases, J lost 3 bases, and 12 bases lay in between. The CDR3 DNA is TGCAGTGCTAGTGACGGGGCAATCTATAATTCACCCCTCCACTTT. Its protein product is CSASDGAIYNSPLHF.

The chain recombines TRBV5-1 with TRBJ2-7; the D gene is possibly TRBD2 (5 bases). This CDR3 spans 14 amino acids. The V end lost 0 bases, the J end lost 5 bases, and 12 bases lay between the germline ends. Germline V gene data show CDR1 as SGHRS and CDR2 as YFSETQ. The chain's CDR3 is CASSLVRERDEQYF. DNA for the CDR3: TGCGCCAGCAGCTTGGTTCGGGAACGGGACGAGCAGTACTTC.

This sequence joins TRBV18 and TRBJ1-5; D is perhaps TRBD1 (6 bases). This CDR3 has 15 residues. The germline V and J ends were trimmed by 8 bases and 3 bases, with 17 bases remaining between them. From germline, CDR1 is KGHSH and CDR2 LQKENI. CDR3 DNA sequence: TGTGCCAGCCAAAGGTACAGGGAGGCCAATCAGCCCCAGCATTTT. Amino acids: CASQRYREANQPQHF.

The chain links TRBV27 to TRBJ1-6; D call uncertain. V shed 6 bases and J shed 5 bases, with 17 bases lying between them. The germline CDR1 and CDR2 sequences are MNHEY and SMNVEV (reference sequence). This CDR3 is 16 amino acids long. CDR3 DNA sequence: TGTGCCAGCAGCCATCGGTGGCCGATCAATAATTCACCCCTCCACTTT. It yields the protein CASSHRWPINNSPLHF.